The source of this T cell receptor (beta chain) is a study of T cell responses to AZD1222 COVID-19 vaccine (dated by TCRdb to the early 2020s). For the wider study: Because spike-specific TCR depth and breadth did not differ between the two schedules, AZD1222 recipients who got a second dose at roughly 4 weeks were pooled with those who got a second dose at roughly 12 weeks. Trial participants were enrolled into age subgroups of 18-55, 56-69 and 70-plus years, which contained 148, 28 and 57 TCR-sequenced participants, respectively. TCR sequencing covered about 230 trial participants: around 210 given two doses of AZD1222 and about 26 given two doses of MenACWY control vaccine. The paper's findings and limits, for the study overall: Vaccine-associated CD4 TCRs spanned the whole spike protein, with dominant responses in regions 160-218 and 743-854. Only five to seven AZD1222 recipients were SARS-CoV-2 seropositive at baseline, limiting conclusions about previously exposed vaccinees. Most participants were white British and females outnumbered males, and the authors suggested that clonal diversity may have been underestimated. Spike-specific TCR breadth and depth rose significantly after two AZD1222 doses compared with day 0 and with MenACWY recipients. In the small 56-69-year group, the increase in depth fell short of significance, most likely because of low power. Because no samples from the day 14 peak response were available, repertoires could be characterized only after the peak T cell response. Reportedly, almost half of the unique spike-specific TCRs recognized epitopes lying outside the regions that are mutated in the B.1.351 and B.1.1.7 variants.

The meaning of the sample's time point label: baseline before first vaccination. Samples from vaccinated people were obtained from the UK trials COV001 and COV002, which included a single-blind randomized controlled phase 2/3 trial of AZD1222 (ChAdOx1 nCoV-19) in healthy adults. For TCRbeta chain sequencing, PBMC samples were collected from trial participants at day 0 and at day 28 after the second dose. Spanning cysteine to phenylalanine, the CDR3 consists of 14 amino acids. Left in the record is the CDR3 DNA by itself, 42 bases read in frame from the first base. The germline V gene provides CDR1 MNHEY and CDR2 SVGAGI. A distance of 19 bases separates the germline ends of V and J, which lose 7 bases and 9 bases respectively. The CDR3 regions of human TCRbeta chains were analyzed by immunosequencing. The study's processing was this. TCRs in the repertoires were matched against a reference library of SARS-CoV-2-specific TCRs that had been generated with the MIRA antigen-specificity platform. Breadth was defined as the fraction of unique TCRs that were SARS-CoV-2-associated. Depth was defined as the fraction of total T cells that were SARS-CoV-2-associated. Using the MIRA data, each spike-specific TCR was mapped to the spike region that the TCR reacts to and placed in a CD4 or CD8 class. Log10-transformed breadth and depth values were compared by one-way ANOVA with Sidak's multiple comparisons tests. TCRdb retrieved this table from immuneACCESS and kept in-frame rearrangements only. Not all clones are present; in checked studies, unresolved V genes account for under half, and no reason is known for the remainder. V, J and clone size derive from that table, while D and trimming were established from the DNA sequence. This sample holds 60,000 to 65,000 clones; over 60% were observed only once. Together, the top ten hold over 11% of the sample.

Comment on this clone: Its cognate antigen has yet to be identified. No qualities accompany the bases; no much larger clone lies one base away.

This clonotype originated in an adult in good health. Material: peripheral blood, obtained on day 0 of AZD1222 vaccination. The chain links TRBV6-5 with TRBJ2-1; the D gene is possibly TRBD1, with 5 bases matching. CDR3 sequence: CASTRDGVDSEQFF. The DNA sequence is TGTGCCAGCACCAGAGATGGGGTAGACAGTGAGCAGTTCTTC.